A selection of T cell receptor beta chains follows, all from one sample in a study of multiple sclerosis patients with progressive multifocal leukoencephalopathy. The assay was immunoSEQ multiplex PCR, and TCRdb's table has in-frame clones only and misses some. The sample includes 25,000 to 30,000 clones, over 85% seen only once; the top ten take more than 1.3%. Sample: PBMCs, taken from a patient treated with natalizumab. Receptors were obtained from a human donor with multiple sclerosis. CDR3s leave out the opening cysteine and the closing phenylalanine or tryptophan. Expanded clones get a size class; other rows say once, few or many, or leave the size out.

clone size: NA; V gene: TRBV6-5; J gene: TRBJ1-2; CDR3 protein: ASSDKRDGPYGYT
clone size: NA; V gene: TRBV28; J gene: TRBJ1-3; CDR3 protein: ASSLSPNTIY
clone size: NA; V gene: TRBV18; J gene: TRBJ1-5; CDR3 protein: ASSPREGRDQPQH
clone size: NA; V gene: TRBV29-1; J gene: TRBJ1-2; CDR3 protein: SVGRGYGYT
clone size: NA; V gene: TRBV5-4; J gene: TRBJ1-1; CDR3 protein: ASSLGSPTGSMNTEAF
clone size: NA; V gene: TRBV19; J gene: TRBJ2-7; CDR3 protein: ASSLGFTSSYEQY
clone size: NA; V gene: TRBV6-5; J gene: TRBJ2-7; CDR3 protein: ASSPWTNVYEQY
clone size: NA; V gene: TRBV10-3; J gene: TRBJ1-2; CDR3 protein: AISARAGRSDYGYT
clone size: NA; V gene: TRBV6-5; J gene: TRBJ1-2; CDR3 protein: ASSYSGSNGYT
clone size: NA; V gene: TRBV18; J gene: TRBJ1-1; CDR3 protein: ASSPTGDTEAF
clone size: once; V gene: TRBV6-8; J gene: TRBJ2-1; CDR3 protein: ARNAGGRPNEQF
clone size: NA; V gene: TRBV15; J gene: TRBJ1-2; CDR3 protein: ATSRDGLPGSGYT
clone size: NA; V gene: TRBV30; J gene: TRBJ2-3; CDR3 protein: AWILAGVGDTQY
clone size: NA; V gene: TRBV6-1; J gene: TRBJ2-7; CDR3 protein: ASRDRTYEQY
clone size: NA; V gene: TRBV7-2; J gene: TRBJ2-7; CDR3 protein: ASSLVYEQY
clone size: NA; V gene: TRBV5-1; J gene: TRBJ2-3; CDR3 protein: ASSPETGTDTQY
clone size: NA; V gene: TRBV6-5; J gene: TRBJ1-4; CDR3 protein: ASSSGRNNEKLF
clone size: once; V gene: TRBV7-9; J gene: TRBJ2-7; CDR3 protein: ASSLGTREQY
clone size: NA; V gene: TRBV19; J gene: TRBJ1-5; CDR3 protein: ASRRPDRGNQPQH
clone size: once; V gene: TRBV6-6; J gene: TRBJ1-4; CDR3 protein: ASSPTGRGEKLF
clone size: NA; V gene: TRBV4-1; J gene: TRBJ2-7; CDR3 protein: ASSQGLAGGKEQY
clone size: NA; V gene: TRBV11-3; J gene: TRBJ2-1; CDR3 protein: ASSRTSGTYNEQF
clone size: few; V gene: TRBV7-2; J gene: TRBJ1-1; CDR3 protein: ASSLVGYGTEAF
clone size: NA; V gene: TRBV30; J gene: TRBJ1-1; CDR3 protein: AWRGVGVAEAF
clone size: NA; V gene: TRBV28; J gene: TRBJ1-5; CDR3 protein: ASSFPGNTQPQH
clone size: NA; V gene: TRBV28; J gene: TRBJ1-1; CDR3 protein: ASSFVRGRTNTEAF
clone size: NA; V gene: TRBV30; J gene: TRBJ2-3; CDR3 protein: ARGTGSTDTQY